Listed below are T cell receptor beta chains from one sample, sequenced in a study of T cells in Graves' hyperthyroidism and ophthalmopathy. Each CDR3 protein gets one entry after TCRdb re-called the multiplex PCR reads with MiXCR. This sample has 95,000 to 100,000 distinct CDR3 sequences; about 51% occur once, and the top ten carry less than 30%. What was sequenced was blood. The receptors here all came from a woman between 35 and 50 years old with Graves' hyperthyroidism. The conserved cysteine and the conserved F or W are not part of the CDR3 here.

j_call	v_call	cdr3_aa
TRBJ2-2	TRBV28	ASSLTSALRQAGELF
TRBJ2-1	TRBV7-8	ASSLSLAGARNKQF
TRBJ2-7	TRBV5-1	ASSLGISGKHYEQY
TRBJ2-3	TRBV10-3	AITDTQY
TRBJ1-4	TRBV2	AIRDGEEKLF
TRBJ1-6	TRBV7-8	ASSLEPRTYNSPLH
TRBJ2-7	TRBV5-6	AQLGTYSYEQY
TRBJ2-3	TRBV25-1	ASSEYGPQDTQY
TRBJ1-1	TRBV5-1	ASSLARQGAEAF
TRBJ2-7	TRBV4-1	ASSPRFGSISEQY
TRBJ2-6	TRBV2	ASSQNAGARSGANVLT
TRBJ1-2	TRBV9	ASSGTGDPAYGYT
TRBJ2-5	TRBV20-1	SASPGTSGLQETQY
TRBJ1-1	TRBV24-1	ATSAAGRNTEAF
TRBJ1-3	TRBV5-4	ASSLSRDSEGNTIY
TRBJ1-6	TRBV7-2	ASSLTLGNSPLH
TRBJ2-7	TRBV29-1	SVPGTSPYEQY
TRBJ1-1	TRBV7-2	ASSPGSPQNTEAF
TRBJ2-2	TRBV10-3	AISGEGGLAGIEELF
TRBJ2-2	TRBV15	ATSAQGGELF
TRBJ1-1	TRBV5-1	ASSFAGGPNTEAF
TRBJ2-7	TRBV7-2	ASSPQAGSVQY
TRBJ1-1	TRBV5-1	ASRPTGTGFTEAF
TRBJ1-5	TRBV5-1	ASSPGGQNQPQH
TRBJ1-6	TRBV5-5	ASSSGGLSPLH
TRBJ1-5	TRBV7-8	ASKRGGGGASNQPQH
TRBJ2-5	TRBV5-6	ASSSQGAGETQY
TRBJ2-2	TRBV7-2	ASSFTSAGELF
TRBJ1-2	TRBV7-9	ASSLGDRAYGYT
TRBJ2-6	TRBV7-8	ASSLAGLAGVSGANVLT
TRBJ1-3	TRBV7-9	ASSPPFGGNTIY
TRBJ2-5	TRBV7-9	ASSSLRARIEETQY
TRBJ1-2	TRBV12-3/TRBV12-4	ASRGSQMGGYT
TRBJ2-7	TRBV20-1	SASVAGANYEQY
TRBJ1-2	TRBV7-2	ASSLGMGGYT
TRBJ1-1	TRBV7-2	ASSLRSPHNPNTEAF
TRBJ2-6	TRBV7-3	ASSRSGTGELSGANVLT
TRBJ1-2	TRBV2	ASRDRDYGYT
TRBJ2-5	TRBV29-1	SVAGTGGRETQY
TRBJ2-7	TRBV5-1	ASSLTGHYEQY
TRBJ2-2	TRBV7-8	ASSFGRTVNTGELF
TRBJ1-2	TRBV29-1	SAGQGGNYGYT
TRBJ2-5	TRBV10-2	ASSEMTQETQY
TRBJ1-6	TRBV6-1	ASRGGYSPLH
TRBJ1-5	TRBV15	ATSRRGGSNQPQH
TRBJ1-1	TRBV14	ASSPLVSLMNTEAF
TRBJ2-3	TRBV7-3	ASANGDAQY
TRBJ2-2	TRBV7-9	ASSVLGELF
TRBJ2-2	TRBV7-8	ASSLWTAPTQRELF
TRBJ1-2	TRBV9	ASSASPGQGYGYT
TRBJ2-5	TRBV10-1	ASGQGGETQY
TRBJ1-2	TRBV10-2	ASSEWNRGSYGYT
TRBJ2-5	TRBV7-2	ASSLEGLAGRKTQY
TRBJ2-5	TRBV2	ASSGDRGSGETQY